This T cell receptor (beta chain) was identified during a study of CD8 T cells in ankylosing spondylitis. TCRdb re-called the 5' RACE reads through MiXCR, storing one row per CDR3 protein. This sample yields around 150,000 distinct CDR3 sequences, of which approximately 16% are seen a single time; approximately 7.8% belongs to the top ten. Trimming cost V 6 bases and J 2 bases, with 10 bases left between them. The CDR3 consists of 13 residues. Germline CDR1 reads MDHEN; CDR2 reads SYDVKM. Source material: blood, either unsorted or a sorted T cell fraction (not recorded which). The sequence was obtained from a male donor with ankylosing spondylitis or in good health (not recorded which). The chain is built from TRBV28 and TRBJ2-5, with D uncertain. The CDR3 bases are TGTGCCAGCAGGATCCCAAGGCAAGAGACCCAGTACTTC. As protein: CASRIPRQETQYF.